Included here is one T cell receptor (beta chain) sequence, with context. This entry belongs to a study of blood T cell repertoires in COVID-19. Study-wide context: Sites in the United States, Italy and Spain provided acute and convalescent COVID-19 samples. PBMCs, B-cell-depleted T cells, or T cells provided the cDNA or gDNA that made up the material.

V gave up 6 bases and J gave up 1 base, with 10 bases separating them. CDR1 and CDR2 from the germline V gene are SGHTA and FQGTGA. CDR3 length: 14 residues. In the study's own analysis: Counts of nucleated cells, estimated from reference gene primer amplification, were obtained. Generated by immunoSEQ multiplex PCR, the TCRdb table keeps only in-frame clones and is missing some. V and J calls and clone size are copied from that table; D and trimming were computed from the DNA. Of more than 90,000 clones in the sample, about 89% are singletons; the top ten hold 11%. This chain joins TRBV7-3 and TRBJ2-1; D is perhaps TRBD2 (6 bases). The TCR originated in a woman aged 30 to 39 with acute or convalescent COVID-19. Sequencing input: peripheral blood. CDR3 bases: TGTGCCAGCAGAGAGGAGGGTTCCTACAATGAGCAGTTCTTC. It yields the protein CASREEGSYNEQFF. The full variable domain, with the rest looked up from reference TRBV7-3 and TRBJ2-1, is GAGVSQTPSNKVTEKGKYVELRCDPISGHTALYWYRQSLGQGPEFLIYFQGTGAADDSGLPNDRFFAVRPEGSVSTLKIQRTERGDSAVYLCASREEGSYNEQFFGPGTRLTVL.